The entry that follows covers one T cell receptor (beta chain) sequence. These data are taken from a study of T cells expressing NK-cell markers. From the 5' RACE reads, TCRdb lists one entry per CDR3 protein and no DNA. The repertoire shows about 300,000 distinct CDR3 sequences; the top ten hold about 4%. The CDR3 loop spans 14 amino acids. The chain employs TRBV12-3 or TRBV12-4 and TRBJ2-6; with no DNA, the TCRdb D assignment of TRBD1 cannot be verified. Sequences were obtained from blood T cells: a sorted CD56 or NKG2C T cell subset, CD4+ or CD8+ T cells, or bulk PBMC T cells (not recorded which). This sequence was found in a woman between 18 and 75 years old in good health. CDR3 region: CASSVTGGANVLTF.